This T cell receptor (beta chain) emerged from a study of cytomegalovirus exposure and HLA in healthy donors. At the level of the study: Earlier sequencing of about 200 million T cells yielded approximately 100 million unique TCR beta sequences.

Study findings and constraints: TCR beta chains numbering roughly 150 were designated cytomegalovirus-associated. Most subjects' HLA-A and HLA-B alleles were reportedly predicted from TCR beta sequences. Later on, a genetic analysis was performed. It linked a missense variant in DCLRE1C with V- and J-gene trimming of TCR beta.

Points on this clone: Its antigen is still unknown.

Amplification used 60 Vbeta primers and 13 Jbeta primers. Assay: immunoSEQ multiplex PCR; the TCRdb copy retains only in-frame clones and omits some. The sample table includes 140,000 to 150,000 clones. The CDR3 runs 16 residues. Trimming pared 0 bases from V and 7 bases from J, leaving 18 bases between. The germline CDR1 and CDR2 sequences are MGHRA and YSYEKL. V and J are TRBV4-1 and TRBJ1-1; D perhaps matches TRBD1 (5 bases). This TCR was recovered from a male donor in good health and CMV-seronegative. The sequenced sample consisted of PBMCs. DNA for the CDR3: TGCGCCAGCAGCCAAGAAGGCGGGGCACTCAATTATGAAGCTTTCTTT. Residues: CASSQEGGALNYEAFF.